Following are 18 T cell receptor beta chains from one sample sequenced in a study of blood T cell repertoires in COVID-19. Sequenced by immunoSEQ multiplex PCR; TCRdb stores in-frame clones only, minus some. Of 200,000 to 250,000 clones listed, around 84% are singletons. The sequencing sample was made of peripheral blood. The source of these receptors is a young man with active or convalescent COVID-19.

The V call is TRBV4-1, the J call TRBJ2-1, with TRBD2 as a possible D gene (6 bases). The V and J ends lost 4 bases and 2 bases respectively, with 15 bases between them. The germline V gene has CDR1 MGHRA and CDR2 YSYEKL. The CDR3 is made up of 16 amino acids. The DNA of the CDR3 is TGCGCCAGCAGCCCGACCTGGGGACTGGCCTACAATGAGCAGTTCTTC. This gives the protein CASSPTWGLAYNEQFF.

Here the CDR3 reads CASSQQLAGGETQYF. The CDR3, as DNA: TGCGCCAGCAGCCAGCAGCTAGCGGGGGGCGAGACCCAGTACTTC. The genes are TRBV4-1 and TRBJ2-5; TRBD2 matches 11 bases. CDR3 length: 15 residues. From germline, CDR1 is MGHRA and CDR2 YSYEKL. After removal of 3 bases from V and 5 bases from J, the junction contained 5 bases not matched to a gene.

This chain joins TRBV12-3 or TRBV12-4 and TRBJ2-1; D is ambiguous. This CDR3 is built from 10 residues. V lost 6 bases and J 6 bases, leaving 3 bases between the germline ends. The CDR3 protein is CASSLNEQFF. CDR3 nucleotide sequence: TGTGCCAGCAGCCTCAATGAGCAGTTCTTC.

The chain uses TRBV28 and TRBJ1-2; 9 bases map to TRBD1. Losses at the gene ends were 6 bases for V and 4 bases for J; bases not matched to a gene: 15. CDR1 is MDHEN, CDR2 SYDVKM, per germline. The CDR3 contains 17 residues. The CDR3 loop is CASSSPGQGNLGYGYTF. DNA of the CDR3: TGTGCCAGCAGCTCCCCGGGACAGGGAAATTTAGGCTATGGCTACACCTTC.

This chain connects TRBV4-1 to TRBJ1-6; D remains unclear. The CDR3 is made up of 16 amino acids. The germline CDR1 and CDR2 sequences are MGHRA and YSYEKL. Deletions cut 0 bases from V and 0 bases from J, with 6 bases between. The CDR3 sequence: CASSQEASSYNSPLHF. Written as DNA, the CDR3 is TGCGCCAGCAGCCAAGAGGCCAGCTCCTATAATTCACCCCTCCACTTT.

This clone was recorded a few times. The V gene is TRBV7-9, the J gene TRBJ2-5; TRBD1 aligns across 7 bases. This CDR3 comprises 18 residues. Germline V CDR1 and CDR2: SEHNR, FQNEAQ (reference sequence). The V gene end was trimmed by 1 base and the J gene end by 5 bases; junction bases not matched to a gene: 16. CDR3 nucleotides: TGTGCCAGCAGCTTAGAGGGACAGATAACCGTTTCGCGGGAGACCCAGTACTTC. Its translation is CASSLEGQITVSRETQYF.

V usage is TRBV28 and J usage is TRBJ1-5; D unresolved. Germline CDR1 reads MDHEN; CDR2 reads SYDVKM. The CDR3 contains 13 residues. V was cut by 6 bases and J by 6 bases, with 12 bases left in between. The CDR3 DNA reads TGTGCCAGCAGCCTAGCTGGAGGTCAGCCCCAGCATTTT. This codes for CASSLAGGQPQHF.

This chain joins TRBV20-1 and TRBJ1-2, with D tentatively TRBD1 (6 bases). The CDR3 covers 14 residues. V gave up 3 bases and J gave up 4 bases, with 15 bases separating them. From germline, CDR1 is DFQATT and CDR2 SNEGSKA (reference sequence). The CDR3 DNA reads TGCAGTGCTAGTGATAGGGGGAAGAGCTATGGCTACACCTTC. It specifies CSASDRGKSYGYTF.

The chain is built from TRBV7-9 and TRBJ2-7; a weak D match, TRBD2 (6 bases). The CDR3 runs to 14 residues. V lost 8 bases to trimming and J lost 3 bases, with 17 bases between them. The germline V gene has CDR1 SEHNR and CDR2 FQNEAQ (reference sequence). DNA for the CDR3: TGTGCCAGCGGGGAGTCGGGGGTCCACTACGAGCAGTACTTC. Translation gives CASGESGVHYEQYF.

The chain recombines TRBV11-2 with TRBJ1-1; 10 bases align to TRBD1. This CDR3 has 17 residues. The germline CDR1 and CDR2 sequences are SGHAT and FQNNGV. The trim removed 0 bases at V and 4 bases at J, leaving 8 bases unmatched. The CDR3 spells CASSLDSSRTGGTEAFF. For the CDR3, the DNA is TGTGCCAGCAGCTTAGATTCCTCTCGGACAGGGGGCACTGAAGCTTTCTTT.

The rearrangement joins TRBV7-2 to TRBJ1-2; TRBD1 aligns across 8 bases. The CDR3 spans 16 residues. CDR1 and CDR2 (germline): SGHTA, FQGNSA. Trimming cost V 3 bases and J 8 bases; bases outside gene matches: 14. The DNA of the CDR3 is TGTGCCAGCAGCTTGGGCGGCCGGGACAGGATTAACGGCTACACCTTC. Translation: CASSLGGRDRINGYTF.

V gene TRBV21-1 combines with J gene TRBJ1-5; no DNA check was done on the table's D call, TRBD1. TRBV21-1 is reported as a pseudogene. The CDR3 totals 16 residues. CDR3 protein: CASSPDRGCGYQPQHF. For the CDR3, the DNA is TGTGCCAGCAGTCCCGACAGGGGTTGCGGCTATCAGCCCCAGCATTTT.

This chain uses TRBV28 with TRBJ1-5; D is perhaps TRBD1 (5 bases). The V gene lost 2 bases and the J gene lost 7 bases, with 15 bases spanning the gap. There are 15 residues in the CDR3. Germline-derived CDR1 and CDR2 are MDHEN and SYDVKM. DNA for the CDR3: TGTGCCAGCAGTTTACCACCCTGGAACAGGCAGCCCCAGCATTTT. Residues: CASSLPPWNRQPQHF.

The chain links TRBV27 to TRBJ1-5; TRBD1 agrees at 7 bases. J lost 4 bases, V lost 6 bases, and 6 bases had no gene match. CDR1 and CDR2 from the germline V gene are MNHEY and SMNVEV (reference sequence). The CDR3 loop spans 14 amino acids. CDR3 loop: CASSVGGRNQPQHF. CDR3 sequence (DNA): TGTGCCAGCAGCGTAGGGGGCCGGAATCAGCCCCAGCATTTT.

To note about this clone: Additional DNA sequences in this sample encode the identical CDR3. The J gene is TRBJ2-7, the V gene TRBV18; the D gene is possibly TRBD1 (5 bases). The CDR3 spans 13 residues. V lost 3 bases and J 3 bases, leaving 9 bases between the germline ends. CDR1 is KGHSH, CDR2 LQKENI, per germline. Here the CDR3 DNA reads TGTGCCAGCTCACCGGGGCAGATCTACGAGCAGTACTTC. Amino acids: CASSPGQIYEQYF.

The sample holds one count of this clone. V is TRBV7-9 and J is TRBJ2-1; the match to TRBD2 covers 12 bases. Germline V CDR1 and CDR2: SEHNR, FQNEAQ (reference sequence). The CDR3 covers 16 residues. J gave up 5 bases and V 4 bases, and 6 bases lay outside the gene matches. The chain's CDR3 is CASSSRTSGIDNEQFF. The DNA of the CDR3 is TGTGCCAGCAGCTCACGGACTAGCGGGATAGACAATGAGCAGTTCTTC.

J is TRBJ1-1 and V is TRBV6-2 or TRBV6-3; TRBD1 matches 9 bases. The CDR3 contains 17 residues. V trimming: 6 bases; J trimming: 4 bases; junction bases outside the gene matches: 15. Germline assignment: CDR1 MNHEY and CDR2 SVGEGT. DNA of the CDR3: TGTGCCAGCAGACCTGGGGGACAGGGATCGGGGCCCACTGAAGCTTTCTTT. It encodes CASRPGGQGSGPTEAFF.

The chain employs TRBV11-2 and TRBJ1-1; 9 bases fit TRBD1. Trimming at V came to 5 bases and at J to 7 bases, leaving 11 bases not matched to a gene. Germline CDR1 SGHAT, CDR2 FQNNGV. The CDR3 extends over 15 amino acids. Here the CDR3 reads CASSRLTGGAGEAFF. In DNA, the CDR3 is TGTGCCAGCAGCCGATTAACAGGGGGCGCGGGTGAAGCTTTCTTT.